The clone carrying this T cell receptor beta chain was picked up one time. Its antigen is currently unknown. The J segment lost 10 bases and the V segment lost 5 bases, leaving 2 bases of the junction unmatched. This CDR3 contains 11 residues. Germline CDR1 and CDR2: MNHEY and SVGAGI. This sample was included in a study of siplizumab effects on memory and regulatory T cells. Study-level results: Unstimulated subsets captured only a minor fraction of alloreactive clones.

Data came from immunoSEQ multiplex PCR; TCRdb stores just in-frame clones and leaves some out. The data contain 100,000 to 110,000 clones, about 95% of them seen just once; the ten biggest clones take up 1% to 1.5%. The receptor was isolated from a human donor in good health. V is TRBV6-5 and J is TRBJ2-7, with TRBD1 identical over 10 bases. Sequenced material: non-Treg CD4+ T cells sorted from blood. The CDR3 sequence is CASSGDRGQYF. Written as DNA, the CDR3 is TGTGCCAGCAGTGGGGACAGGGGTCAGTACTTC.